This TCR beta chain was observed in a study of molecular identifiers for immune sequencing clone quantification. There are 16 residues in the CDR3. CDR1 is MNHEY and CDR2 is SVGAGI in the germline V gene. TCRdb redid the calling of the PCR reads with MiXCR, one entry per CDR3 protein. The sample has 490,000 or so distinct CDR3 sequences, around 23% seen once. A CD8+CD4-CCR7+CD45RA+ gate was used to sort naive CD8 T cells. Notes on this clonotype: The junction differs from germline at one of its ends, possibly a read error.

The clonotype was recovered from a human donor in good health. Some libraries in this study had Jurkat cell RNA spiked in. Sequencing was done on a sample of naive CD8+ T cells from blood, with Jurkat cell RNA spiked in. Subset described: FACS-sorted CD8+CD4-CCR7+CD45RA+ naive T cells. This chain links TRBV6-5 with TRBJ2-7; the match to TRBD1 covers 8 bases. CDR3 sequence (DNA): TGTGCCAACAGTTACTCGAGAGAGACAGGGGATTACGAGCAGCACTTC. It translates to CANSYSRETGDYEQHF.